A single sample is the source of the 29 T cell receptor beta chains below, sequenced in a study of response to subunit inactivated influenza vaccine. TCRdb used MiXCR to reprocess the RT-PCR reads, holding one entry per CDR3 protein. The sample lists roughly 670,000 distinct CDR3 sequences; around 15% were seen once. The sequencing used PBMCs from blood, collected approximately 15 days before vaccination. These receptors were collected from a man in his fifties who received an inactivated influenza vaccine.

The chain recombines TRBV15 with TRBJ1-3; D uncertain. V lost 1 base, J lost 5 bases, and 15 bases lay in between. This CDR3 region has 16 residues. Germline V CDR1 and CDR2: LNHNV, YYDKDF (reference sequence). CDR3 loop: CATSRAQRVMRNTIYF. In DNA form, the CDR3 reads TGTGCCACCAGCAGAGCCCAAAGGGTGATGCGAAACACCATATATTTT.

The V call is TRBV5-1, the J call TRBJ2-7; D remains ambiguous. Germline CDR1 is SGHRS and CDR2 is YFSETQ. This CDR3 has 15 residues. V lost 1 base and J 6 bases, leaving 17 bases between the germline ends. The CDR3 loop is CASSLSVINSGEQYF. The CDR3 DNA reads TGCGCCAGCAGCTTGTCGGTAATTAATTCGGGCGAGCAGTACTTC.

The V and J genes are TRBV9 and TRBJ2-1; D not resolved. Per germline, CDR1 SGDLS and CDR2 YYNGEE. The CDR3 has 16 residues. Between the trimmed V and J ends, which lost 0 bases and 0 bases, there was a span of 10 bases. The CDR3 DNA sequence: TGTGCCAGCAGCGTAGGCCAGGCGAGCTCCTACAATGAGCAGTTCTTC. Its protein is CASSVGQASSYNEQFF.

The genes are TRBV6-1 and TRBJ1-4; a weak D match, TRBD1 (5 bases). The V and J ends lost 9 bases and 4 bases respectively, with 12 bases between them. Germline assignment: CDR1 MNHNS and CDR2 SASEGT. CDR3 length: 13 residues. CDR3 loop: CASARVINEKLFF. The CDR3 DNA reads TGTGCCAGTGCCAGGGTTATTAATGAAAAACTGTTTTTT.

This clonotype has a handful of counts. The gene calls are TRBV20-1 and TRBJ2-3; 11 bases agree with TRBD2. The CDR3 loop spans 14 amino acids. Germline values: CDR1 DFQATT, CDR2 SNEGSKA (reference sequence). Losses at the gene ends were 6 bases for V and 7 bases for J; bases not matched to a gene: 9. CDR3: CSATTSGGGNTQYF. The CDR3 DNA follows: TGCAGTGCCACTACTAGCGGGGGCGGGAATACGCAGTATTTT.

The chain employs TRBV7-8 and TRBJ2-1, with 9 bases aligning to TRBD2. Unmatched junction bases numbered 6, after V lost 3 bases and J lost 0 bases. The CDR3 totals 17 residues. Germline CDR1 is SGHVS and CDR2 is FQNEAQ. The CDR3 loop reads CASSFSSGSGSYNEQFF. DNA for the CDR3: TGTGCCAGCAGCTTCAGTAGCGGGAGCGGCTCCTACAATGAGCAGTTCTTC.

J is TRBJ2-1 and V is TRBV7-8; TRBD2 matches at 7 bases. Trimming at V came to 2 bases and at J to 9 bases, leaving 16 bases not matched to a gene. The V gene's germline CDR1 is SGHVS and CDR2 FQNEAQ. This CDR3 has 17 amino acids. CDR3 sequence reads: CASSLWGGRVGLGEQFF. The CDR3 bases are TGTGCCAGCAGCTTATGGGGGGGGAGAGTCGGATTGGGTGAGCAGTTCTTC.

The rearrangement uses TRBV20-1 and TRBJ2-5; 8 bases agree with TRBD1. With 3 bases clipped from V and 5 bases from J, the junction kept 14 bases outside the gene matches. Germline loops: CDR1 DFQATT, CDR2 SNEGSKA (reference sequence). This CDR3 comprises 16 residues. In DNA, the CDR3 is TGCAGTGCTAGCTCCATAACAGGGGGTTTCCAGGAGACCCAGTACTTC. Translation: CSASSITGGFQETQYF.

This clonotype occurred many times. This chain connects TRBV12-3 or TRBV12-4 to TRBJ2-1; TRBD2 might be the D (6 bases). This CDR3 is 14 amino acids long. The V and J ends lost 3 bases and 6 bases respectively, with 12 bases between them. The CDR3, as DNA: TGTGCCAGCAGTTTCGGGGGAGTCCGCAATGAGCAGTTCTTC. It is translated as CASSFGGVRNEQFF.

The V call is TRBV5-1, the J call TRBJ1-1; D might be TRBD1 (5 bases). Germline loops: CDR1 SGHRS, CDR2 YFSETQ. Trimming removed 0 bases at V and 6 bases at J, with 15 bases between. The CDR3 spans 15 residues. The CDR3 region is CASSLERASGPEAFF. As DNA, the CDR3 is TGCGCCAGCAGCTTGGAAAGGGCCTCAGGGCCTGAAGCTTTCTTT.

This clonotype was found a few times. The rearrangement uses TRBV7-2 and TRBJ2-1; D perhaps matches TRBD2 (6 bases). Trimming took 2 bases from V and 7 from J, leaving 12 bases between them. The germline CDR1 and CDR2 sequences are SGHTA and FQGNSA. CDR3 size: 14 residues. The DNA of the CDR3 is TGTGCCAGCAGCTTATTTGCGGGAAGAAATGAGCAGTTCTTC. Protein: CASSLFAGRNEQFF.

This chain joins TRBV20-1 and TRBJ2-2, with D possibly being TRBD1 (7 bases). V shed 0 bases and J shed 7 bases, with 18 bases lying between them. CDR1 and CDR2 (germline): DFQATT, SNEGSKA (reference sequence). CDR3 length equals 16 residues. CDR3: CSARDRQGGWVGELFF. The CDR3 bases are TGCAGTGCTAGAGACCGACAGGGAGGATGGGTCGGGGAGCTGTTTTTT.

This clonotype was recorded a few times. The chain combines TRBV18 with TRBJ2-5; TRBD2 agrees at 10 bases. The germline V gene has CDR1 KGHSH and CDR2 LQKENI. The CDR3 extends over 16 amino acids. J was trimmed by 4 bases and V by 0 bases; bases with no gene match: 5. The CDR3 is CASSPPLAGARETQYF. CDR3 bases: TGTGCCAGCTCACCACCCCTAGCGGGAGCTCGAGAGACCCAGTACTTC.

This clonotype was seen a few times. The chain joins TRBV28 to TRBJ2-7; D is tentatively TRBD1 or TRBD2 (6 bases each). The CDR3 extends over 15 amino acids. Germline CDR1 is MDHEN and CDR2 is SYDVKM. Trimming stripped 3 bases from V and 7 bases from J, with 19 bases between. CDR3: CASSFGWGAHREQYF. In DNA form, the CDR3 reads TGTGCCAGCAGTTTTGGTTGGGGGGCGCATAGGGAGCAGTACTTC.

This clonotype has a handful of counts. The chain links TRBV28 to TRBJ2-5; D is uncertain. Deletions cut 2 bases from V and 2 bases from J, with 12 bases between. Germline assignment: CDR1 MDHEN and CDR2 SYDVKM. The CDR3 consists of 15 residues. In DNA form, the CDR3 reads TGTGCCAGCAGTTTAATGGCGACGAGGCAAGAGACCCAGTACTTC. Its protein is CASSLMATRQETQYF. The full variable domain, its missing parts supplied by reference TRBV28 and TRBJ2-5, is DVKVTQSSRYLVKRTGEKVFLECVQDMDHENMFWYRQDPGLGLRLIYFSYDVKMKEKGDIPEGYSVSREKKERFSLILESASTNQTSMYLCASSLMATRQETQYFGPGTRLLVL.

The chain links TRBV6-1 to TRBJ2-5; TRBD2 agrees at 10 bases. CDR3 length: 14 residues. The V segment lost 4 bases and the J segment 5 bases; nucleotides outside the gene matches: 4. Germline CDR1 is MNHNS and CDR2 is SASEGT. CDR3 loop: CASSAPGLAETQYF. The CDR3 region has the DNA TGTGCCAGCAGTGCACCGGGACTAGCGGAGACCCAGTACTTC.

This clonotype was seen only a few times. The CDR3 sequence: CASSEPTSGYNEQFF. Here the CDR3 DNA reads TGTGCCAGCAGCGAACCTACTAGCGGTTACAATGAGCAGTTCTTC. The V gene is TRBV28, the J gene TRBJ2-1, with 8 bases fitting TRBD2. Germline values: CDR1 MDHEN, CDR2 SYDVKM. The junction had 8 bases not matched to a gene; V was cut back by 6 bases and J by 4 bases. CDR3 size: 15 residues.

The chain uses TRBV19 and TRBJ2-5, with 7 bases that match TRBD1. Germline V lookup: CDR1 LNHDA, CDR2 SQIVND (reference sequence). This CDR3 has 15 amino acids. Germline trimming cut 4 bases from V and 5 bases from J; bases unmatched to any gene: 10. The CDR3 region is CASSTSRQGWETQYF. The CDR3 DNA follows: TGTGCCAGTAGTACAAGTAGACAGGGTTGGGAGACCCAGTACTTC.

The gene calls are TRBV11-1 and TRBJ2-3, with D unclear. Germline CDR1 and CDR2: SGHAT and FQDESV (reference sequence). The V end was cut by 5 bases, the J end by 4 bases, with 16 bases between. The CDR3 runs 15 residues. CDR3 bases: TGTGCCAGCAGCCAAAAAACCTCAGAGGCAGATACGCAGTATTTT. Its translation is CASSQKTSEADTQYF.

V gene TRBV4-3 combines with J gene TRBJ1-2; no definite D call. CDR3 length: 15 amino acids. V shed 1 base and J shed 5 bases, with 14 bases lying between them. Per the germline V gene, CDR1 is LGHNA and CDR2 is YSLEER. The CDR3, as DNA: TGCGCCAGCAGCCAAGCACAGAGGGATTCGTATGGCTACACCTTC. Translation gives CASSQAQRDSYGYTF.

This clonotype was counted a few times. The rearrangement uses TRBV12-3 or TRBV12-4 and TRBJ2-3, with 8 bases lining up with TRBD2. V gave up 3 bases and J gave up 6 bases; unmatched junction bases: 8. The CDR3 has 15 amino acids. CDR3 nucleotides: TGTGCCAGCAGTTTTAGGCGGGGGGTCGTCGATACGCAGTATTTT. Translating it yields CASSFRRGVVDTQYF.

Here the CDR3 reads CASSQSTGGRGTDTQYF. The CDR3 region has the DNA TGTGCCAGCAGCCAATCAACAGGGGGCAGGGGCACAGATACGCAGTATTTT. The chain is built from TRBV7-8 and TRBJ2-3; 9 positions match TRBD1. The CDR3 contains 17 residues. J lost 1 base, V lost 5 bases, and 10 bases had no gene match. Germline-derived CDR1 and CDR2 are SGHVS and FQNEAQ.

The V call is TRBV30, the J call TRBJ1-1, with 8 bases that match TRBD1. This CDR3 spans 14 amino acids. J gave up 4 bases and V 3 bases, and 7 bases lay outside the gene matches. Germline V CDR1 and CDR2: GTSNPN, SVGIG (reference sequence). CDR3: CAWRAGTGSTEAFF. For the CDR3, the DNA is TGTGCCTGGAGAGCGGGGACAGGCAGCACTGAAGCTTTCTTT. Drawing the rest from reference TRBV30 and TRBJ1-1, the complete variable domain is SQTIHQWPATLVQPVGSPLSLECTVEGTSNPNLYWYRQAAGRGLQLLFYSVGIGQISSEVPQNLSASRPQDRQFILSSKKLLLSDSGFYLCAWRAGTGSTEAFFGQGTRLTVV.

This clonotype has just a few counts. The chain combines TRBV9 with TRBJ2-7, with 8 bases that match TRBD2. Trimming removed 0 bases from V and 3 bases from J; junction bases left unmatched: 5. This CDR3 spans 15 amino acids. Per the germline V gene, CDR1 is SGDLS and CDR2 is YYNGEE. Here the CDR3 reads CASSVGPTSGYEQYF. The DNA for the CDR3 is TGTGCCAGCAGCGTAGGTCCCACTAGCGGCTACGAGCAGTACTTC. Supplemented by reference TRBV9 and TRBJ2-7, the full variable domain reads DSGVTQTPKHLITATGQRVTLRCSPRSGDLSVYWYQQSLDQGLQFLIQYYNGEERAKGNILERFSAQQFPDLHSELNLSSLELGDSALYFCASSVGPTSGYEQYFGPGTRLTVT.

This clonotype has ten or more counts. The J gene is TRBJ2-3, the V gene TRBV10-3; D could derive from TRBD1 or TRBD2 (6 bases each). V was shortened by 4 bases and J by 6 bases, with 11 bases between the two germline ends. The CDR3 is 13 residues long. Looked up from germline, CDR1 is ENHRY and CDR2 is SYGVKD. CDR3 sequence: CAISGPGGDTQYF. The CDR3 DNA reads as TGTGCCATCAGTGGACCCGGGGGCGATACGCAGTATTTT.

The rearrangement links TRBV20-1 to TRBJ2-5; TRBD1 matches at 9 bases. The CDR3 runs 18 residues. From germline, CDR1 is DFQATT and CDR2 SNEGSKA (reference sequence). The V and J ends lost 3 bases and 7 bases, in that order; junction bases with no gene match: 21. As DNA, the CDR3 is TGCAGTGCTAGCGGGGACAGGGCTCTAGCGGCCCTTCGAAGGACCCAGTACTTC. Protein: CSASGDRALAALRRTQYF.

V is TRBV4-2 and J is TRBJ2-3, with D possibly being TRBD2 (6 bases). CDR1 is LGHNA, CDR2 YNFKEQ, per germline. This CDR3 is built from 15 residues. V gave up 4 bases and J gave up 4 bases, with 15 bases separating them. The CDR3 loop reads CASSPTWGEPDTQYF. DNA of the CDR3: TGTGCCAGCAGCCCCACATGGGGGGAGCCAGATACGCAGTATTTT.

This clonotype was recorded a few times. The chain carries TRBV7-8 and TRBJ2-7, with D perhaps TRBD2 (6 bases). V was cut by 3 bases and J by 3 bases, with 15 bases left in between. The CDR3 loop spans 15 amino acids. Germline V gene lookup returns CDR1 SGHVS and CDR2 FQNEAQ. CDR3: CASSFGRGGYYEQYF. The CDR3 region has the DNA TGTGCCAGCAGCTTTGGGAGAGGAGGGTACTACGAGCAGTACTTC.

This clonotype has ten or more counts. The chain couples TRBV20-1 to TRBJ2-1; 9 bases match TRBD2. Losses at the gene ends were 6 bases for V and 5 bases for J; bases not matched to a gene: 5. The CDR3 extends over 13 amino acids. CDR1 and CDR2 (germline): DFQATT, SNEGSKA (reference sequence). The CDR3 protein is CSASGGPNNEQFF. The CDR3 DNA sequence: TGCAGTGCCAGCGGGGGGCCAAACAATGAGCAGTTCTTC.